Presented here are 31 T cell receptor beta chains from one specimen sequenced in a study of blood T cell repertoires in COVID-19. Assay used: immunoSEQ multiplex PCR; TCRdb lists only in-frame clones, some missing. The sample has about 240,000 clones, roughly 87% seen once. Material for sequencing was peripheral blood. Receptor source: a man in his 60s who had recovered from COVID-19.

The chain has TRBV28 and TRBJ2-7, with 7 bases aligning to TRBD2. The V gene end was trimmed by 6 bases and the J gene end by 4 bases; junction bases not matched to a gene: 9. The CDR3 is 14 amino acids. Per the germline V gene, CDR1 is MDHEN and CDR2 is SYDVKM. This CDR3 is CASSPPGLPYEQYF. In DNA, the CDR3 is TGTGCCAGCAGCCCCCCGGGACTACCTTACGAGCAGTACTTC.

DNA of the CDR3: TGTGCCAGCAGGGCCCCGGCCAGGCGCAATCAGCCCCAGCATTTT. It translates to CASRAPARRNQPQHF. J is TRBJ1-5 and V is TRBV28; D not certain. V lost 6 bases to trimming and J lost 2 bases, with 14 bases between them. Germline V lookup: CDR1 MDHEN, CDR2 SYDVKM. The CDR3 has 15 residues.

For the CDR3, the DNA is TGTGCCACCAGTGATTTACCGGTGAATGGCTACACCTTC. Translating it yields CATSDLPVNGYTF. V usage is TRBV24-1 and J usage is TRBJ1-2; D unresolved. The CDR3 spans 13 residues. Trimming shortened V by 1 base and J by 6 bases, and 8 bases separated the two germline ends. Germline V gene sequence: CDR1 KGHDR, CDR2 SFDVKD.

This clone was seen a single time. The CDR3 bases are TGTGCCAGCAGTCGCCGGGACACCTACTACGAGCAGTACTTC. Encoded protein: CASSRRDTYYEQYF. The chain links TRBV6-5 to TRBJ2-7; perhaps TRBD1 as D (6 bases). CDR1 and CDR2 (germline): MNHEY, SVGAGI. The CDR3 sequence is 14 residues long. Trimming left V 5 bases short and J 3 bases short, with 14 bases between.

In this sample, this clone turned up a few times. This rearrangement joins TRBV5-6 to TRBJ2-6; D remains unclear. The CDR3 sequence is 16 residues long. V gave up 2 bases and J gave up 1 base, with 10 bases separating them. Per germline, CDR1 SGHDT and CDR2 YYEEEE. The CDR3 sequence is CASSFPSVSGANVLTF. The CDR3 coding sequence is TGTGCCAGCAGCTTCCCGTCGGTTTCTGGGGCCAACGTCCTGACTTTC.

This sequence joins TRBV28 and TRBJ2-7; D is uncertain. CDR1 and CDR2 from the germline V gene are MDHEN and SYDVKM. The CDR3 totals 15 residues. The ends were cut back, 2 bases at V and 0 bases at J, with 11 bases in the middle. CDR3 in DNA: TGTGCCAGCAGTTTAAACTTTTGGAGCTCCTACGAGCAGTACTTC. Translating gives CASSLNFWSSYEQYF. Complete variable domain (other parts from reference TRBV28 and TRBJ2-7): DVKVTQSSRYLVKRTGEKVFLECVQDMDHENMFWYRQDPGLGLRLIYFSYDVKMKEKGDIPEGYSVSREKKERFSLILESASTNQTSMYLCASSLNFWSSYEQYFGPGTRLTVT.

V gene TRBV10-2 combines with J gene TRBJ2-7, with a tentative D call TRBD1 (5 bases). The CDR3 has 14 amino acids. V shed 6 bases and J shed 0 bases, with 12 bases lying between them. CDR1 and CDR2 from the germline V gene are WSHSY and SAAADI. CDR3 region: CASSPRVLSYEQYF. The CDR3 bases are TGCGCCAGCAGCCCCAGGGTACTCTCCTACGAGCAGTACTTC.

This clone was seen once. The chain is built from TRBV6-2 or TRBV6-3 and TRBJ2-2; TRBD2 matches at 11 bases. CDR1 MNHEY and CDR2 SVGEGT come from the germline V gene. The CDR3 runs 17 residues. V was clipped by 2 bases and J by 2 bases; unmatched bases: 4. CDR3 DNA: TGTGCCAGCAGTTACCAGGGACTAGCGGTAAACACCGGGGAGCTGTTTTTT. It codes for CASSYQGLAVNTGELFF.

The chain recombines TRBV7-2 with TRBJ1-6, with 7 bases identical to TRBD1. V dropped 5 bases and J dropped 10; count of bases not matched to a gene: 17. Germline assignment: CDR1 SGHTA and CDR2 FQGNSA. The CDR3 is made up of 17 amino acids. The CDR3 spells CASSLRDRIGLGSPLHF. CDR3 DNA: TGTGCCAGCAGCCTACGGGACAGAATAGGGTTAGGGTCACCCCTCCACTTT.

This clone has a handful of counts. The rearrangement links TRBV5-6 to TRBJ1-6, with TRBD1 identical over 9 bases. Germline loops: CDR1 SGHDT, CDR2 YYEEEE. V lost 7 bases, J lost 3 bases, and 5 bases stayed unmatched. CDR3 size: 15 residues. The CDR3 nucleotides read TGTGCCAGCGGAGGGACAGGGCGCTATAATTCACCCCTCCACTTT. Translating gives CASGGTGRYNSPLHF.

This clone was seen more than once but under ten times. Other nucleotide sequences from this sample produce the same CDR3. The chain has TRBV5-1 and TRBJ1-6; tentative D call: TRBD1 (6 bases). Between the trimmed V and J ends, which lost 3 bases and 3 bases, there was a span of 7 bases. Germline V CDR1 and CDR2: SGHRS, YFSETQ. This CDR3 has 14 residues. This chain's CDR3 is CASSSQGYNSPLHF. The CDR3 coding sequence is TGCGCCAGCAGCTCACAGGGCTATAATTCACCCCTCCACTTT.

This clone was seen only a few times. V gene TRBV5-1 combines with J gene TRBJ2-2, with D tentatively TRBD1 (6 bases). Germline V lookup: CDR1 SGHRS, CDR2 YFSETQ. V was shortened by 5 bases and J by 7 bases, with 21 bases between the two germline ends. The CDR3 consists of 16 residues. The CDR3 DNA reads TGCGCCAGCAGTGGTCGGGGCAGGGGATACGACGGGGAGCTGTTTTTT. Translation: CASSGRGRGYDGELFF.

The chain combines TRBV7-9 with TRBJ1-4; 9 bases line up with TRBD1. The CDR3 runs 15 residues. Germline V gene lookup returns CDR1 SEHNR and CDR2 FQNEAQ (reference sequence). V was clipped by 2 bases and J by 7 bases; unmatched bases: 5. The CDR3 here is CASSLRQGDGEKLFF. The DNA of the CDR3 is TGTGCCAGCAGCTTAAGACAGGGGGACGGTGAAAAACTGTTTTTT.

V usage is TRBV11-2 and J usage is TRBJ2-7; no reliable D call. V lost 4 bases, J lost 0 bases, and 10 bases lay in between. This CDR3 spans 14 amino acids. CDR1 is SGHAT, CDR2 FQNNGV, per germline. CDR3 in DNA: TGTGCCAGCAGCTGGAGCGTCAGCTCCTACGAGCAGTACTTC. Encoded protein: CASSWSVSSYEQYF.

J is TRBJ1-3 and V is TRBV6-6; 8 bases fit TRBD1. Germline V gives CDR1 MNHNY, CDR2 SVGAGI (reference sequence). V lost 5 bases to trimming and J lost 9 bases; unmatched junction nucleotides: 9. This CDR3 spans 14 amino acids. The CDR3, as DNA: TGTGCCAGCAGTCCGGACAGGGTGCGGGGCACCATATATTTT. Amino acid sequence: CASSPDRVRGTIYF.

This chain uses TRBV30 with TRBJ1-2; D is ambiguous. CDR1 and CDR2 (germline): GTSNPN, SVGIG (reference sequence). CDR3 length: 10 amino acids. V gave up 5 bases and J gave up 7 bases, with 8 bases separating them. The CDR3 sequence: CAWGDRGYTF. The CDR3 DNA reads TGTGCCTGGGGAGACCGTGGCTACACCTTC.

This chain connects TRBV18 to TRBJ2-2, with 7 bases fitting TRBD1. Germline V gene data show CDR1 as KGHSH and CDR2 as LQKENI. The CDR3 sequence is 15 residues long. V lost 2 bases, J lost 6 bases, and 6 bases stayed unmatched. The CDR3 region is CASSPSDRVAGELFF. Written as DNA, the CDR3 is TGTGCCAGCTCACCAAGCGACAGGGTGGCCGGGGAGCTGTTTTTT.

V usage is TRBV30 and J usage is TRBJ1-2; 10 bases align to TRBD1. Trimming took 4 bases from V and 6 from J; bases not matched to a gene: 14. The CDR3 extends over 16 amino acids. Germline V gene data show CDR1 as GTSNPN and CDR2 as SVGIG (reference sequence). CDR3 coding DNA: TGTGCCTGGAAGAAACCGGGACAGGGGCGACCAGATGGCTACACCTTC. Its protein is CAWKKPGQGRPDGYTF.

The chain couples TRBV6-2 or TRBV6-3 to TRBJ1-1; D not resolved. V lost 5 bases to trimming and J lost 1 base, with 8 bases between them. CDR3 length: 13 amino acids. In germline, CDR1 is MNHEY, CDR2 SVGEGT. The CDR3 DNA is TGTGCCAGCAGTCTTACAAAGAACACTGAAGCTTTCTTT. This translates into CASSLTKNTEAFF.

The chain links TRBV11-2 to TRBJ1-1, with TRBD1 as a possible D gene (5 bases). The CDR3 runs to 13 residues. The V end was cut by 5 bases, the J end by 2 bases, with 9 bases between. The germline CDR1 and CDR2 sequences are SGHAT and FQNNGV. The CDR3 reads CASSAGHNTEAFF. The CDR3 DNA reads TGTGCCAGCAGCGCCGGACACAACACTGAAGCTTTCTTT.

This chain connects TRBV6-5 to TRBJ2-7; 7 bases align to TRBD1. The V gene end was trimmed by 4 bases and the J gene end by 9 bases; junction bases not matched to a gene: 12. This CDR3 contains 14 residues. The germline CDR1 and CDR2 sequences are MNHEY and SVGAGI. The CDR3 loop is CASSSPRQGVGQYV. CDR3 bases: TGTGCCAGCAGTTCTCCGAGACAGGGAGTTGGGCAGTACGTC.

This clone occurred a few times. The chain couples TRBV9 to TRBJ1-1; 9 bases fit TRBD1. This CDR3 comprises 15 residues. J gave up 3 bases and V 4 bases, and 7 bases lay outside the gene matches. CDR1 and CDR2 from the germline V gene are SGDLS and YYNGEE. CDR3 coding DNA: TGTGCCAGCAGCTTGGGGACAGGGTGGTACACTGAAGCTTTCTTT. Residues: CASSLGTGWYTEAFF. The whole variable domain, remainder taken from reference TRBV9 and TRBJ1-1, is DSGVTQTPKHLITATGQRVTLRCSPRSGDLSVYWYQQSLDQGLQFLIQYYNGEERAKGNILERFSAQQFPDLHSELNLSSLELGDSALYFCASSLGTGWYTEAFFGQGTRLTVV.

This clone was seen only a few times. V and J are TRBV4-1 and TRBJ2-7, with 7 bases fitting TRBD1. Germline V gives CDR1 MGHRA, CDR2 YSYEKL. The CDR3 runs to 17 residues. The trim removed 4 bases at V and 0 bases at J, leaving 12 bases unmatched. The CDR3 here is CASSPDRDSSLSYEQYF. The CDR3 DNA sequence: TGCGCCAGCAGCCCTGACCGGGACAGCTCCCTCTCCTACGAGCAGTACTTC.

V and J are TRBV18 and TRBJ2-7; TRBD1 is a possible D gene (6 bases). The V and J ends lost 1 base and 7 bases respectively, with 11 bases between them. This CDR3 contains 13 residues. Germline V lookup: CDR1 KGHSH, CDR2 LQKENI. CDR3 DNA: TGTGCCAGCTCACCACAGGGGGTGGGAGAGCAGTACGTC. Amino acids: CASSPQGVGEQYV.

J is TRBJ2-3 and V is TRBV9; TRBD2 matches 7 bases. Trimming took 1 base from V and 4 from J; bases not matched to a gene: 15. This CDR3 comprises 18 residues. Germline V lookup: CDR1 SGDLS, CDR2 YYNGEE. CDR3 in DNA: TGTGCCAGCAGCGTAAGTCCGGCGGGGGATCAAAGCGCAGATACGCAGTATTTT. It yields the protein CASSVSPAGDQSADTQYF.

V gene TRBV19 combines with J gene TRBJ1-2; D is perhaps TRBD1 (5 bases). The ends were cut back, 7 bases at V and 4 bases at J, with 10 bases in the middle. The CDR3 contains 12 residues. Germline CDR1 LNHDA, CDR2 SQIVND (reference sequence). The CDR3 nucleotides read TGTGCCAGTACAGACAGTTTCTATGGCTACACCTTC. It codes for CASTDSFYGYTF.

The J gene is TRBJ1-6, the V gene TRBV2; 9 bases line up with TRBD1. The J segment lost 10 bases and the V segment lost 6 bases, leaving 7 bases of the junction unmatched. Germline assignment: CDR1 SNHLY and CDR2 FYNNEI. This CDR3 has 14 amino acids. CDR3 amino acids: CASSRDRVRSPLHF. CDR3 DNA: TGTGCCAGCAGCCGGGACAGGGTGAGATCACCCCTCCACTTT.

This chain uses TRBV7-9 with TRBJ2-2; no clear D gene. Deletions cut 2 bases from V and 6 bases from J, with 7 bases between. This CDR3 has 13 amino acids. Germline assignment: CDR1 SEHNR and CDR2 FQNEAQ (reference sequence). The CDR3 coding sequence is TGTGCCAGCAGCTTACAGGCAGCCGGGGAGCTGTTTTTT. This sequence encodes CASSLQAAGELFF.

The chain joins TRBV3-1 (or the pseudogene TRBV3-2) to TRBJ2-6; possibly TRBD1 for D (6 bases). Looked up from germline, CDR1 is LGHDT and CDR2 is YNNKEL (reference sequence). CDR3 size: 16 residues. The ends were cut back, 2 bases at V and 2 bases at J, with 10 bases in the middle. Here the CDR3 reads CASSQWTATGANVLTF. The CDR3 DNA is TGTGCCAGCAGCCAATGGACAGCCACTGGGGCCAACGTCCTGACTTTC.

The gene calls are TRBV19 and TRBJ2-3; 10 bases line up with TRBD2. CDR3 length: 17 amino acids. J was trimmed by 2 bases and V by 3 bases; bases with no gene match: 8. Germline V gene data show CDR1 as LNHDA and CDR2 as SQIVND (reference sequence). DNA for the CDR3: TGTGCCAGTAGTATGCGGGCTAGCGGGGGCCACACAGATACGCAGTATTTT. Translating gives CASSMRASGGHTDTQYF.

CDR3 nucleotides: TGTGCCAGCAGCTTAGGTGCGGGGGCCGAGAACTATGGCTACACCTTC. This codes for CASSLGAGAENYGYTF. The rearrangement links TRBV5-4 to TRBJ1-2, with a weak D call TRBD1 (6 bases). V lost 2 bases and J 2 bases, leaving 16 bases between the germline ends. This CDR3 has 16 residues. Germline values: CDR1 SGHNT, CDR2 YYREEE (reference sequence).